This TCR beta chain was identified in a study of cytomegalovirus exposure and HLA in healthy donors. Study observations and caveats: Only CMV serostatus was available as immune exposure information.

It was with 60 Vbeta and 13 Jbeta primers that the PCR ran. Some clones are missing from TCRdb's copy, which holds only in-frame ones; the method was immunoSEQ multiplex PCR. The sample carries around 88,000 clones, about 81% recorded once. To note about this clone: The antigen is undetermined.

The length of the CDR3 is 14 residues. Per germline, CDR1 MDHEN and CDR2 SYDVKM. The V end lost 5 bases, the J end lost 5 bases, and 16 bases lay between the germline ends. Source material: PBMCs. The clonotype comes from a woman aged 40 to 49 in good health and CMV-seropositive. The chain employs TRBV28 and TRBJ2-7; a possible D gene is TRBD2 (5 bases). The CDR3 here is CASSPLVTQNEQYF. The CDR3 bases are TGTGCCAGCAGTCCACTAGTTACCCAGAACGAGCAGTACTTC.